This TCR beta chain was identified in a study of blood T cell repertoires in COVID-19. The V and J ends lost 7 bases and 2 bases respectively, with 9 bases between them. The CDR3 is 12 residues long. Germline CDR1 SNHLY, CDR2 FYNNEI. Authors' methods: Amplification with reference gene primers provided the estimates of nucleated cell counts. Sequencing used immunoSEQ multiplex PCR; TCRdb keeps in-frame clones, though not all of them. V and J calls plus clone size are reproduced from that table; the DNA served to infer D and trimming. The sample consists of over 250,000 clones, about four fifths of them appearing once.

This clonotype was sampled from a human donor with COVID-19, enrolled during active disease. The donor label of this sample is uncertain. The rearrangement links TRBV2 to TRBJ2-7; no reliable D call. Sequences were obtained from peripheral blood. CDR3 bases: TGTGCCAGCATCACTCAAACCTACGAGCAGTACTTC. It codes for CASITQTYEQYF.